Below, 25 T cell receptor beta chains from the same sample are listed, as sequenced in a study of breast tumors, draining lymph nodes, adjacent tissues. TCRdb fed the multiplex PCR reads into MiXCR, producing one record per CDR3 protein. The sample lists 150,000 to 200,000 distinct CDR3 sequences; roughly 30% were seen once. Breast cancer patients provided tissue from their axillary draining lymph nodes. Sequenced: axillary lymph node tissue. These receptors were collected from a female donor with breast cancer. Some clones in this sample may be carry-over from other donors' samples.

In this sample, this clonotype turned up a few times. CDR3 nucleotides: TGTGCCAGCAGCTTAGTAGGGGGGGGACAGTCCCCTTATCCGCAGTATTTT. This translates into CASSLVGGGQSPYPQYF. V and J are TRBV7-9 and TRBJ2-3, with D possibly being TRBD1 or TRBD2 (7 bases each). V was cut by 1 base and J by 10 bases, with 24 bases left in between. The V gene's germline CDR1 is SEHNR and CDR2 FQNEAQ (reference sequence). This CDR3 has 17 amino acids.

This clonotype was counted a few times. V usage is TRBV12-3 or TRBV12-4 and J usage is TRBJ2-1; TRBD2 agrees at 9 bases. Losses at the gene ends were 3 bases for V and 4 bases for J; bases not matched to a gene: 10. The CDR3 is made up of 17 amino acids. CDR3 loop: CASSFGGRAGNYNEQFF. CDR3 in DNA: TGTGCCAGCAGTTTCGGCGGGAGGGCCGGTAATTACAATGAGCAGTTCTTC.

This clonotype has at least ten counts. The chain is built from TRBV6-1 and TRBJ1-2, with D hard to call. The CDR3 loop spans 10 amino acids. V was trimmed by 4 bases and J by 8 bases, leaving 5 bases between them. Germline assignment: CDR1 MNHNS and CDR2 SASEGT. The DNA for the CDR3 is TGTGCCAGCAGTGGGTACGGCTACACCTTC. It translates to CASSGYGYTF.

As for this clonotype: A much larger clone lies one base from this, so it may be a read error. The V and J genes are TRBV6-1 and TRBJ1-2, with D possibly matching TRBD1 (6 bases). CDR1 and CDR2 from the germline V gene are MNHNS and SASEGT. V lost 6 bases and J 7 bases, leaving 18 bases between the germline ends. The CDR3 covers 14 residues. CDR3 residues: CASSETGHTCGYTF. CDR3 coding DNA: TGTGCCAGCAGCGAGACAGGACATACCTGTGGCTACACCTTC.

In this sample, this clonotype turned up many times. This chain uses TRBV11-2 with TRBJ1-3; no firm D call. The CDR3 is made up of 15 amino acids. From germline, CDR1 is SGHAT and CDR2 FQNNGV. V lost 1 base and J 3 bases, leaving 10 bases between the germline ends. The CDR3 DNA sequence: TGTGCCAGCAGCTTAGTCCCCGGGAATGGAAACACCATATATTTT. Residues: CASSLVPGNGNTIYF.

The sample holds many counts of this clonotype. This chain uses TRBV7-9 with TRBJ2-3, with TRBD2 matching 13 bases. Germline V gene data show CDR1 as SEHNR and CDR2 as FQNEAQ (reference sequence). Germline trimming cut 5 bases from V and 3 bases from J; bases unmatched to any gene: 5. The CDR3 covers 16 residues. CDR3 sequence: CASSPPGLAGTDTQYF. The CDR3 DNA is TGTGCCAGCAGCCCGCCGGGACTAGCGGGAACAGATACGCAGTATTTT.

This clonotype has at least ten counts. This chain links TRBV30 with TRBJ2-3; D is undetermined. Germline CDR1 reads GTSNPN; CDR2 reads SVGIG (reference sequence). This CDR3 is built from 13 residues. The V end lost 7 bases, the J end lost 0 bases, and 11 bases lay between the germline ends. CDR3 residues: CASSKGSTDTQYF. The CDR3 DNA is TGTGCCTCCTCAAAGGGTAGCACAGATACGCAGTATTTT.

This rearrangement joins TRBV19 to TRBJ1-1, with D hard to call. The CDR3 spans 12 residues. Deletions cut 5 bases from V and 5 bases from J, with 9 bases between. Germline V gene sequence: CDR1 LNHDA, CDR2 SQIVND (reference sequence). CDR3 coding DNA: TGTGCCAGTAGTTCGCACCGGACTGAAGCTTTCTTT. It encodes CASSSHRTEAFF.

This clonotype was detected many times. CDR3 bases: TGCAGCGTTGCCGGAGGGGACAGTTACAATGAGCAGTTCTTC. Translation: CSVAGGDSYNEQFF. The chain recombines TRBV29-1 with TRBJ2-1; TRBD1 might be the D (7 bases). The length of the CDR3 is 14 residues. V was cut by 4 bases and J by 4 bases, with 14 bases left in between. Germline values: CDR1 SQVTM, CDR2 ANQGSEA.

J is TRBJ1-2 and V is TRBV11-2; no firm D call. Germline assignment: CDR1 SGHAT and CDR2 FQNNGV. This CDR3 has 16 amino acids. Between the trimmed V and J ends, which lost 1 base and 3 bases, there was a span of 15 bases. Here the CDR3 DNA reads TGTGCCAGCAGCTTAGTAGCGGGGTACGGGGACTATGGCTACACCTTC. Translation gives CASSLVAGYGDYGYTF.

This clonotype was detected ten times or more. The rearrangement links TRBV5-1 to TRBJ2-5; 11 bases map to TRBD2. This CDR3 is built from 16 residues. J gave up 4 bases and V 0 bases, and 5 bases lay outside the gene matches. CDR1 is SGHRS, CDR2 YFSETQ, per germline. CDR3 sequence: CASSLDLAGGGETQYF. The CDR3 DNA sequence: TGCGCCAGCAGCTTGGATCTAGCGGGGGGAGGAGAGACCCAGTACTTC. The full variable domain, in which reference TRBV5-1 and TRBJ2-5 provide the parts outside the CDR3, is KAGVTQTPRYLIKTRGQQVTLSCSPISGHRSVSWYQQTPGQGLQFLFEYFSETQRNKGNFPGRFSGRQFSNSRSEMNVSTLELGDSALYLCASSLDLAGGGETQYFGPGTRLLVL.

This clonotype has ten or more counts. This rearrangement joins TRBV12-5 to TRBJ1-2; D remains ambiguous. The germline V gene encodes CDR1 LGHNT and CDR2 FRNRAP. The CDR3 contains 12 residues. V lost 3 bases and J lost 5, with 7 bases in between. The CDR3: CASGFGGYGYTF. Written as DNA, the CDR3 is TGTGCTAGTGGTTTCGGAGGTTATGGCTACACCTTC.

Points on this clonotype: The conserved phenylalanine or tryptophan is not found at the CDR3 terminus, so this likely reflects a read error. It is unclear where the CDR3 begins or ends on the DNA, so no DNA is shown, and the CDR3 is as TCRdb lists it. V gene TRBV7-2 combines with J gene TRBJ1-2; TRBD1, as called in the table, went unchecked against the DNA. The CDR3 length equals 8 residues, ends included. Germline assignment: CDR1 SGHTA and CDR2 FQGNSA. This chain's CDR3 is CASSLPPP.

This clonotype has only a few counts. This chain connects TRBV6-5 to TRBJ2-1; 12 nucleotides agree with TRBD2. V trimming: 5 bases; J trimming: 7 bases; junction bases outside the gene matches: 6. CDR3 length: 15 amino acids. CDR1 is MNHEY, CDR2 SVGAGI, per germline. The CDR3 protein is CASSTTSGRSNEQFF. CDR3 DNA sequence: TGTGCCAGCAGTACGACTAGCGGGAGATCAAATGAGCAGTTCTTC.

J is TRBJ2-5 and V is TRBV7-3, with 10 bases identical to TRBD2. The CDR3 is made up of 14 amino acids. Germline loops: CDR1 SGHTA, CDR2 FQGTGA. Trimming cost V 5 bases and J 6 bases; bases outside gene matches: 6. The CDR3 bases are TGTGCCAGCAGCACCGTAGCGGGGGGCCAGACCCAGTACTTC. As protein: CASSTVAGGQTQYF.

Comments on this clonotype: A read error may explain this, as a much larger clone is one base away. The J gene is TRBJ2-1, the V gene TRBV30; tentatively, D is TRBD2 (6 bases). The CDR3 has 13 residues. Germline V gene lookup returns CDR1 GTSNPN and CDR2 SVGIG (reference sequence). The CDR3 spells CARSVTGVDEQFF. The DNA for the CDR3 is TGTGCCCGGAGTGTAACGGGAGTCGATGAGCAGTTCTTC.

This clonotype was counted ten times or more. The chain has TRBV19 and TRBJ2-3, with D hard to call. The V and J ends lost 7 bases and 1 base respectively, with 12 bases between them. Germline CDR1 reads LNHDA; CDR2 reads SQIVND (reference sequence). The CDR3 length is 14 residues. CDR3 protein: CASKARTRTDTQYF. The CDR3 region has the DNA TGTGCCAGTAAGGCCAGGACCCGCACAGATACGCAGTATTTT.

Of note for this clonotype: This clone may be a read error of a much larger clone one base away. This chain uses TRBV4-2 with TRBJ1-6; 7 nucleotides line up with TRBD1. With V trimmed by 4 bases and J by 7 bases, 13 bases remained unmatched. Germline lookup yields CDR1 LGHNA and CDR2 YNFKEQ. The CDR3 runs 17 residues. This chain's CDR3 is CASSPLGRGSENSPLHF. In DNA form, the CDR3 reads TGTGCCAGCAGCCCCCTGGGCAGGGGGTCTGAGAATTCACCCCTCCACTTT.

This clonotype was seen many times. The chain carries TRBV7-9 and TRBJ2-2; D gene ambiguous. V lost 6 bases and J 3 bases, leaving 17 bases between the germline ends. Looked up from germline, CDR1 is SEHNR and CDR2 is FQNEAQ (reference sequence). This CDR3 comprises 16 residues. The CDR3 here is CASRPPYALDTGELFF. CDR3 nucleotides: TGTGCCAGCAGACCTCCTTACGCGTTGGACACCGGGGAGCTGTTTTTT.

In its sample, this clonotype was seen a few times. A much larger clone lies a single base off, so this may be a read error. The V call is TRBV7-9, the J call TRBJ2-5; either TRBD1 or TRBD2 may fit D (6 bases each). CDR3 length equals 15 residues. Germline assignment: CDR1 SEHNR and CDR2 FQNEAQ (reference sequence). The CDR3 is CASSLDFGGGETQHF. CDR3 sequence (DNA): TGTGCCAGCAGCTTAGATTTCGGGGGCGGGGAGACCCAGCACTTC. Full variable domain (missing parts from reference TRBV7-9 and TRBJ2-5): DTGVSQNPRHKITKRGQNVTFRCDPISEHNRLYWYRQTLGQGPEFLTYFQNEAQLEKSRLLSDRFSAERPKGSFSTLEIQRTEQGDSAMYLCASSLDFGGGETQHFGPGTRLLVL.

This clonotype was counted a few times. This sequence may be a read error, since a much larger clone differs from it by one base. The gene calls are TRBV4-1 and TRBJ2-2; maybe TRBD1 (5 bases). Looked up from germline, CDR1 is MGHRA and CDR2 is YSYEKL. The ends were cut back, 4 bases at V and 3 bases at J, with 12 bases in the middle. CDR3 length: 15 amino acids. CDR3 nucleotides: TGCGCCAGCAGCCGCGGCAGGGTTGACACCGGGGAGCTGTTTTTT. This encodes CASSRGRVDTGELFF.

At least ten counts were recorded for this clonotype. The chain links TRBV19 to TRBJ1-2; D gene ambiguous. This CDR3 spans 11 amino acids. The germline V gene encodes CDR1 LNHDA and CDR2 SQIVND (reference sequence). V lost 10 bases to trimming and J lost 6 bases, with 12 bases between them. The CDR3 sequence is CATLSSDGYTF. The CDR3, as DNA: TGTGCCACCCTAAGTTCTGATGGCTACACCTTC.

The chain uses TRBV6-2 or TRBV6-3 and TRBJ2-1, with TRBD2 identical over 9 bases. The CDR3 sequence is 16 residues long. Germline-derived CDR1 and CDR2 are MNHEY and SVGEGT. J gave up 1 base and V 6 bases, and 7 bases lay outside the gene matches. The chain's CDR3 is CASRRVAGVSYNEQFF. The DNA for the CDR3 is TGTGCCAGCAGGCGGGTAGCGGGGGTTTCCTACAATGAGCAGTTCTTC.

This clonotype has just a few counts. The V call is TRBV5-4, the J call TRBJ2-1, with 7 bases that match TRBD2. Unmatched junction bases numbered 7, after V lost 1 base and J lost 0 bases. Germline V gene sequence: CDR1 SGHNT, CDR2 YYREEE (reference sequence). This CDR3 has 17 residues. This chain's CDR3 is CASSLMFRGDSYNEQFF. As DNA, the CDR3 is TGTGCCAGCAGCTTGATGTTTCGGGGGGACTCCTACAATGAGCAGTTCTTC. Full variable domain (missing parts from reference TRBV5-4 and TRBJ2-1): ETGVTQSPTHLIKTRGQQVTLRCSSQSGHNTVSWYQQALGQGPQFIFQYYREEENGRGNFPPRFSGLQFPNYSSELNVNALELDDSALYLCASSLMFRGDSYNEQFFGPGTRLTVL.

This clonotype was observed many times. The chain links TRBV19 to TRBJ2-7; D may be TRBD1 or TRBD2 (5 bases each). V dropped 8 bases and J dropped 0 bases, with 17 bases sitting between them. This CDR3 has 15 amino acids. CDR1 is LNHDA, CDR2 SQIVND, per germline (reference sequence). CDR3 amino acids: CASHPDGTISYEQYF. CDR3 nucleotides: TGTGCCAGTCACCCGGACGGGACCATCTCCTACGAGCAGTACTTC.